One sample yielded the 32 T cell receptor beta chains listed below, sequenced in a study of control samples from healthy donors and cancer patients. Using immunoSEQ multiplex PCR, the repertoire was profiled, and TCRdb retains in-frame clones only, with some absent. This sample yields 230,000 or so clones, of which roughly 94% are seen a single time; about 1.6% belongs to the top ten. Sample: blood. Every receptor here comes from a man aged 50-59 years in good health.

The chain joins TRBV18 to TRBJ2-7, with 7 positions matching TRBD1. Germline V gene lookup returns CDR1 KGHSH and CDR2 LQKENI. This CDR3 is 15 amino acids long. V dropped 0 bases and J dropped 2; count of bases not matched to a gene: 4. The CDR3 DNA is TGTGCCAGCTCACCACCGAGGCAGGGGGCCTACGAGCAGTACTTC. Translation: CASSPPRQGAYEQYF.

The chain links TRBV5-4 to TRBJ2-6; no clear D gene. Germline CDR1 is SGHNT and CDR2 is YYREEE (reference sequence). V lost 4 bases and J lost 7, with 9 bases in between. The CDR3 extends over 13 amino acids. CDR3 protein: CASSQPSANVLTF. CDR3 sequence (DNA): TGTGCCAGCAGCCAACCTTCAGCCAACGTCCTGACTTTC.

The gene calls are TRBV2 and TRBJ2-3; 7 bases match TRBD2. The junction had 8 bases not matched to a gene; V was cut back by 6 bases and J by 2 bases. The CDR3 extends over 15 amino acids. Looked up from germline, CDR1 is SNHLY and CDR2 is FYNNEI. DNA for the CDR3: TGTGCCAGCAGGGTGGGAGGGACGAACACAGATACGCAGTATTTT. Protein product: CASRVGGTNTDTQYF.

The chain links TRBV27 to TRBJ2-7; tentatively, D is TRBD1 (6 bases). In germline, CDR1 is MNHEY, CDR2 SMNVEV (reference sequence). Between the trimmed V and J ends, which lost 2 bases and 0 bases, there was a span of 20 bases. There are 18 residues in the CDR3. In nucleotides, the CDR3 is TGTGCCAGCAGTTTAAACCCCCCCCGGGGACATAACTCCTACGAGCAGTACTTC. It is translated as CASSLNPPRGHNSYEQYF.

In this sample, this clone turned up a few times. V and J are TRBV28 and TRBJ1-2; no reliable D call. Trimming cost V 2 bases and J 2 bases, with 18 bases left between them. Germline values: CDR1 MDHEN, CDR2 SYDVKM. CDR3 length: 17 residues. CDR3 DNA sequence: TGTGCCAGCAGTTTAACCCCGCGGCTGGGGAACAACTATGGCTACACCTTC. It yields the protein CASSLTPRLGNNYGYTF.

The gene calls are TRBV24-1 and TRBJ1-2, with D possibly matching TRBD1 (5 bases). The V and J ends lost 7 bases and 8 bases respectively, with 19 bases between them. The CDR3 has 14 residues. Germline CDR1 KGHDR, CDR2 SFDVKD. CDR3 in DNA: TGTGCCACCAGGGAGAGTGGGGCGTCGGCCGGCTACACCTTC. Its translation is CATRESGASAGYTF.

V gene TRBV6-5 combines with J gene TRBJ1-1; D perhaps matches TRBD1 (5 bases). V lost 2 bases, J lost 4 bases, and 14 bases lay in between. The CDR3 is 15 residues long. The germline CDR1 and CDR2 sequences are MNHEY and SVGAGI. CDR3 bases: TGTGCCAGCAGTTACACCAAGGGAGGGGTCACTGAAGCTTTCTTT. Protein: CASSYTKGGVTEAFF.

This chain uses TRBV24-1 with TRBJ2-5, with 7 bases lining up with TRBD2. The CDR3 runs to 14 residues. CDR1 is KGHDR, CDR2 SFDVKD, per germline. After removal of 10 bases from V and 5 bases from J, the junction contained 12 bases not matched to a gene. Here the CDR3 reads CATAVAGLGETQYF. DNA for the CDR3: TGTGCCACAGCGGTAGCGGGCTTGGGGGAGACCCAGTACTTC.

This clone was recorded a few times. The rearrangement joins TRBV6-5 to TRBJ1-1; D unresolved. V shed 0 bases and J shed 2 bases, with 7 bases lying between them. Germline V gene sequence: CDR1 MNHEY, CDR2 SVGAGI. The CDR3 has 14 residues. Written as DNA, the CDR3 is TGTGCCAGCAGTTACTCGAAGGCCAACACTGAAGCTTTCTTT. As protein: CASSYSKANTEAFF.

The chain combines TRBV18 with TRBJ2-3; D unresolved. V was clipped by 6 bases and J by 2 bases, with 15 bases between them. The length of the CDR3 is 15 residues. Germline-derived CDR1 and CDR2 are KGHSH and LQKENI. The CDR3, as DNA: TGTGCCAGCTCGCCTCTATCACCCATCACAGATACGCAGTATTTT. The encoded protein is CASSPLSPITDTQYF.

The chain couples TRBV28 to TRBJ2-7, with 8 bases fitting TRBD1. Germline CDR1 is MDHEN and CDR2 is SYDVKM. The CDR3 totals 14 residues. The trim removed 4 bases at V and 0 bases at J, leaving 2 bases unmatched. CDR3 amino acids: CASSSTGASYEQYF. The CDR3 region has the DNA TGTGCCAGCAGTTCGACAGGGGCCTCCTACGAGCAGTACTTC.

The chain uses TRBV28 and TRBJ1-6; TRBD1 is a possible D gene (6 bases). Germline CDR1 reads MDHEN; CDR2 reads SYDVKM. V lost 5 bases, J lost 11 bases, and 10 bases lay in between. The CDR3 runs to 12 residues. CDR3 sequence: CASSPQGPPLHF. The CDR3 DNA is TGTGCCAGCAGTCCACAGGGCCCACCCCTCCACTTT.

This clone was counted a single time. The chain couples TRBV18 to TRBJ1-3; TRBD1 aligns across 8 bases. V gave up 3 bases and J gave up 1 base; unmatched junction bases: 14. Germline V lookup: CDR1 KGHSH, CDR2 LQKENI. The CDR3 is 19 amino acids. In DNA, the CDR3 is TGTGCCAGCTCACCTGCCGGGACAGGACCATTATCTTCTGGAAACACCATATATTTT. Amino acid sequence: CASSPAGTGPLSSGNTIYF. The entire variable domain, with the rest obtained from reference TRBV18 and TRBJ1-3, is as follows: NAGVMQNPRHLVRRRGQEARLRCSPMKGHSHVYWYRQLPEEGLKFMVYLQKENIIDESGMPKERFSAEFPKEGPSILRIQQVVRGDSAAYFCASSPAGTGPLSSGNTIYFGEGSWLTVV.

The CDR3 sequence: CAWSVQSYGYTF. CDR3 nucleotide sequence: TGTGCCTGGAGTGTCCAAAGCTATGGCTACACCTTC. The chain recombines TRBV30 with TRBJ1-2; D gene ambiguous. The germline gives CDR1 GTSNPN, CDR2 SVGIG (reference sequence). V was cut by 0 bases and J by 4 bases, with 6 bases left in between. The length of the CDR3 is 12 residues. Full variable domain (rest looked up from reference TRBV30 and TRBJ1-2): SQTIHQWPATLVQPVGSPLSLECTVEGTSNPNLYWYRQAAGRGLQLLFYSVGIGQISSEVPQNLSASRPQDRQFILSSKKLLLSDSGFYLCAWSVQSYGYTFGSGTRLTVV.

The DNA of the CDR3 is TGTGCCAGCAGTTCCGACCGGGGAGCCTACCGGGATGATGAAAAACTGTTTTTT. Amino acids: CASSSDRGAYRDDEKLFF. The chain combines TRBV28 with TRBJ1-4, with no clear D. This CDR3 comprises 18 residues. V was cut by 4 bases and J by 6 bases, with 24 bases left in between. Germline V CDR1 and CDR2: MDHEN, SYDVKM.

The rearrangement joins TRBV5-5 to TRBJ1-5, with no clear D. The ends were cut back, 4 bases at V and 11 bases at J, with 22 bases in the middle. CDR3 length equals 15 residues. Germline V gene data show CDR1 as SGHKS and CDR2 as YYEKEE (reference sequence). CDR3 DNA: TGTGCCAGCAGCCTTATCTCTTCAGCGTCTGTTGCCCAGCATTTT. It translates to CASSLISSASVAQHF.

This chain links TRBV19 with TRBJ2-1; D is possibly TRBD2 (5 bases). There are 16 residues in the CDR3. V dropped 4 bases and J dropped 0 bases, with 13 bases sitting between them. Germline-derived CDR1 and CDR2 are LNHDA and SQIVND (reference sequence). The CDR3 protein is CASSKTTSFSYNEQFF. In DNA, the CDR3 is TGTGCCAGTAGTAAGACTACGTCCTTCTCCTACAATGAGCAGTTCTTC.

A single count supports this clone. The chain links TRBV5-1 to TRBJ1-4; D possibly corresponds to TRBD1 (6 bases). CDR3 length: 16 amino acids. Germline values: CDR1 SGHRS, CDR2 YFSETQ. Trimming stripped 4 bases from V and 0 bases from J, with 13 bases between. The CDR3 here is CASSTTGPATNEKLFF. CDR3 coding DNA: TGCGCCAGCAGCACGACAGGCCCTGCAACTAATGAAAAACTGTTTTTT.

The chain is built from TRBV7-5 and TRBJ2-6; TRBD1 reflects the table's D call only, with no check against the DNA. TRBV7-5 is given as a pseudogene. The CDR3 sequence is 16 residues long. CDR3 region: CVRSLVDSSGANVLTF. The CDR3 bases are TGTGTCAGAAGCTTAGTGGACAGCTCTGGGGCCAACGTCCTGACTTTC.

J is TRBJ2-1 and V is TRBV3-1 (or the pseudogene TRBV3-2), with D possibly TRBD2 on 7 matching bases. The V end was cut by 0 bases, the J end by 4 bases, with 13 bases between. This CDR3 is built from 16 residues. CDR1 is LGHDT, CDR2 YNNKEL, per germline (reference sequence). CDR3 protein: CASSQEGGGAYNEQFF. CDR3 DNA sequence: TGTGCCAGCAGCCAAGAAGGGGGGGGTGCTTACAATGAGCAGTTCTTC.

This chain joins TRBV25-1 and TRBJ1-2, with D uncertain. V lost 6 bases, J lost 5 bases, and 16 bases lay in between. This CDR3 contains 14 residues. CDR1 is MGHDK and CDR2 is SYGVNS in the germline V gene. The CDR3: CASRGRLSSYGYTF. The DNA of the CDR3 is TGTGCCAGCAGAGGGAGACTATCAAGTTATGGCTACACCTTC.

V gene TRBV20-1 combines with J gene TRBJ2-7; TRBD1 aligns across 9 bases. The CDR3 has 11 residues. Germline V CDR1 and CDR2: DFQATT, SNEGSKA (reference sequence). The trim removed 4 bases at V and 6 bases at J, leaving 1 base unmatched. DNA of the CDR3: TGCAGTGCTATGGACAGGGGCGAGCAGTACTTC. Its translation is CSAMDRGEQYF.

The rearrangement links TRBV2 to TRBJ1-1; D not resolved. Germline V gene lookup returns CDR1 SNHLY and CDR2 FYNNEI. V was trimmed by 6 bases and J by 4 bases, leaving 9 bases between them. The CDR3 is 12 amino acids. The CDR3 sequence: CASSYTSTEAFF. The CDR3 nucleotides are TGTGCCAGCAGCTATACTTCCACTGAAGCTTTCTTT. Complete variable domain (other parts from reference TRBV2 and TRBJ1-1): EPEVTQTPSHQVTQMGQEVILRCVPISNHLYFYWYRQILGQKVEFLVSFYNNEISEKSEIFDDQFSVERPDGSNFTLKIRSTKLEDSAMYFCASSYTSTEAFFGQGTRLTVV.

The rearrangement uses TRBV9 and TRBJ1-1, with a possible D match to TRBD1 (5 bases). The V end was cut by 2 bases, the J end by 0 bases, with 17 bases between. There are 17 residues in the CDR3. Germline CDR1 and CDR2: SGDLS and YYNGEE. CDR3 sequence reads: CASSVGGLAEMNTEAFF. The CDR3 nucleotides read TGTGCCAGCAGCGTGGGGGGACTGGCGGAGATGAACACTGAAGCTTTCTTT.

The rearrangement joins TRBV5-4 to TRBJ2-5; D perhaps matches TRBD2 (6 bases). The germline CDR1 and CDR2 sequences are SGHNT and YYREEE (reference sequence). The CDR3 extends over 14 amino acids. V lost 4 bases and J 2 bases, leaving 12 bases between the germline ends. This chain's CDR3 is CASSPWRGQETQYF. CDR3 DNA sequence: TGTGCCAGCAGCCCATGGCGGGGTCAAGAGACCCAGTACTTC.

A remark on this clone: Other DNA sequences of this sample code for an identical CDR3. This chain links TRBV15 with TRBJ2-2; D may be TRBD1 (6 bases). The CDR3 totals 16 residues. Germline CDR1 reads LNHNV; CDR2 reads YYDKDF (reference sequence). Trimming cost V 3 bases and J 5 bases, with 16 bases left between them. This CDR3 is CATSRKARGGTGELFF. Here the CDR3 DNA reads TGTGCCACCAGCAGGAAAGCCAGGGGCGGAACCGGGGAGCTGTTTTTT.

The V gene is TRBV5-6, the J gene TRBJ1-2; tentatively, D is TRBD1 (5 bases). The CDR3 totals 13 residues. CDR1 and CDR2 from the germline V gene are SGHDT and YYEEEE. Trimming pared 4 bases from V and 8 bases from J, leaving 15 bases between. The CDR3: CASSRGEGYGYTF. The CDR3 DNA sequence: TGTGCCAGCAGCCGAGGGGAGGGATACGGCTACACCTTC. The entire variable domain, with the rest obtained from reference TRBV5-6 and TRBJ1-2, is as follows: DAGVTQSPTHLIKTRGQQVTLRCSPKSGHDTVSWYQQALGQGPQFIFQYYEEEERQRGNFPDRFSGHQFPNYSSELNVNALLLGDSALYLCASSRGEGYGYTFGSGTRLTVV.

The chain joins TRBV5-8 to TRBJ1-4; tentatively, D is TRBD1 (5 bases). There are 13 residues in the CDR3. V lost 5 bases and J 8 bases, leaving 13 bases between the germline ends. CDR1 is SGHTS, CDR2 YDEGEE, per germline. The CDR3 DNA reads TGTGCCAGCAGATCCAGGGATAAAGAAAAACTGTTTTTT. This gives the protein CASRSRDKEKLFF.

The rearrangement joins TRBV5-4 to TRBJ1-1; D unresolved. Germline loops: CDR1 SGHNT, CDR2 YYREEE (reference sequence). Trimming pared 0 bases from V and 4 bases from J, leaving 7 bases between. This CDR3 has 13 residues. The CDR3 loop reads CASSLAVSTEAFF. The CDR3 DNA sequence: TGTGCCAGCAGCTTGGCGGTGAGCACTGAAGCTTTCTTT.

In its sample, this clone was seen a few times. The chain uses TRBV18 and TRBJ1-1; weak D call: TRBD1 (6 bases). The V and J ends lost 6 bases and 8 bases respectively, with 13 bases between them. In germline, CDR1 is KGHSH, CDR2 LQKENI. This CDR3 comprises 12 residues. The CDR3 nucleotides read TGTGCCAGCTCTACCGGGGGCTCGGAAGCTTTCTTT. This sequence encodes CASSTGGSEAFF.

The chain carries TRBV25-1 and TRBJ1-5; the match to TRBD1 covers 10 bases. This CDR3 contains 16 residues. The V segment lost 1 base and the J segment 7 bases; nucleotides outside the gene matches: 7. The germline V gene has CDR1 MGHDK and CDR2 SYGVNS. The CDR3 DNA reads as TGTGCCAGCAGTGAATTCGGGACAGGGGACGGGCAGCCCCAGCATTTT. This codes for CASSEFGTGDGQPQHF. The complete variable domain, with remaining parts taken from reference TRBV25-1 and TRBJ1-5, reads EADIYQTPRYLVIGTGKKITLECSQTMGHDKMYWYQQDPGMELHLIHYSYGVNSTEKGDLSSESTVSRIRTEHFPLTLESARPSHTSQYLCASSEFGTGDGQPQHFGDGTRLSIL.

This sequence joins TRBV10-3 and TRBJ2-1, with D unresolved. V lost 2 bases, J lost 9 bases, and 14 bases lay in between. Germline loops: CDR1 ENHRY, CDR2 SYGVKD. The CDR3 length is 14 residues. CDR3 residues: CAISEPIPTAEQFF. CDR3 DNA: TGTGCCATCAGTGAGCCGATACCCACGGCTGAGCAGTTCTTC.